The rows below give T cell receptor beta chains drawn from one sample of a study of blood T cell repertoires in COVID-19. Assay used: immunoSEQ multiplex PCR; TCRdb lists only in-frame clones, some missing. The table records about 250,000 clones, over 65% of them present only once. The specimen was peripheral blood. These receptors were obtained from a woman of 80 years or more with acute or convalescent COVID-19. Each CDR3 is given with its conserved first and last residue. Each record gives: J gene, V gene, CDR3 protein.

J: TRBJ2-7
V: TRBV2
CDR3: CASSEATSTYEQYF

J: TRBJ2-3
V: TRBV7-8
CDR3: CASSPLGGRADTQYF

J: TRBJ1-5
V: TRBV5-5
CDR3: CASSLDRFQPQHF

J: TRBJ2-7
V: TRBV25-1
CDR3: CASSAPGTRLLNEQYF

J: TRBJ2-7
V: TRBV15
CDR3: CATRDAGGLNEQYF

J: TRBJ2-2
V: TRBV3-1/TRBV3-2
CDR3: CASSPRRGTGNTGELFF

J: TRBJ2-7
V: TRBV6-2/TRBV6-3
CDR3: CASSYRGSYEQYF

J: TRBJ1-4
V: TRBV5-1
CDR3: CASSTWQGDGEKLFF

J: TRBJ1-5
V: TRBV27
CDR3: CASSSREVHQPQHF

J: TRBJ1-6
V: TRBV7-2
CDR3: CASSFIAGGYNSPLHF

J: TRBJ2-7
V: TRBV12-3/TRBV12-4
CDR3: CASSFGQGNEQYF

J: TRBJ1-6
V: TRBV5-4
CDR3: CASSLDRASRSPLHF

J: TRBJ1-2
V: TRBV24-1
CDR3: CATSDSRQGSAYGYTF

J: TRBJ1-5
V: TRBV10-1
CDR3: CASSKPGVGNQPQHF

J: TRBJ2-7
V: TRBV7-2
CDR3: CASSHRGVAGDYEQYF

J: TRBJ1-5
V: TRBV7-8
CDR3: CASSLDTNQPQHF

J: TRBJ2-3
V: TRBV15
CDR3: CATSPGGGYPDTQYF

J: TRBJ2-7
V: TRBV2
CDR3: CASSAVLAGASEQYF

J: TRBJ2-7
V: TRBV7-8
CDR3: CASNHRRVSSYEQYF

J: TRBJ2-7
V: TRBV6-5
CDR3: CASSYDSDYEQYF

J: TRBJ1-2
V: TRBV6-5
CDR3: CASRLQGFGYTF

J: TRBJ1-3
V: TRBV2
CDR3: CASSSSRVGGSGNTIYF

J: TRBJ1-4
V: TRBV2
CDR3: CASSAQGQTNEKLFF

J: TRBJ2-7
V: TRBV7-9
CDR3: CASETSGRSGEQYF

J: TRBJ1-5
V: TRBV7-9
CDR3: CASSLGRGLYEPQHF

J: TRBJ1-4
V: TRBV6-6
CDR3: CASSPRNNEKLFF

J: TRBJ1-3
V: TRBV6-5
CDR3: CASSQDRVGNTIYF

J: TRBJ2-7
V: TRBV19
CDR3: CASSRLGGAIPEQYF

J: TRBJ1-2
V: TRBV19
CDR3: CASSIGGQNYGYTF

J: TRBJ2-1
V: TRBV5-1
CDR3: CASSLGSSGYNEQFF

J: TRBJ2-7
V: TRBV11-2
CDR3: CASSSKRSSYEQYF

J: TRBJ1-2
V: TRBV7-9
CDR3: CASSLDRGSGYTF

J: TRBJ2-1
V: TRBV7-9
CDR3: CASSLTGGWDEQFF

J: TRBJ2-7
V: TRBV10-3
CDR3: CAISQTGAYEQYF

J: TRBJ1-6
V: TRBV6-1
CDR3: CASSEDHHTGTRNSPLHF

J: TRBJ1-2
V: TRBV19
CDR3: CASSKTGQGAPNGYTF

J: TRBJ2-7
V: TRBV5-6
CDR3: CASRIRGFYEQYF

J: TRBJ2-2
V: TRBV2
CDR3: CASRAGTSGTGELFF

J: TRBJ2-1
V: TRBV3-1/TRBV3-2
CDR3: CASSHPSGIYNEQFF

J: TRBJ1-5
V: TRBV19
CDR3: CASSIFDRGNQPQHF

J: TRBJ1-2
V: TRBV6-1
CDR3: CASSDPWTGTGTGYTF

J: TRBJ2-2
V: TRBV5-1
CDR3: CASSPQPGQGATGELFF

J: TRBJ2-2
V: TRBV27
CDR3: CASRPRGANTGELFF

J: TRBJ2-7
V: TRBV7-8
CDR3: CASSRQVISYEQYF

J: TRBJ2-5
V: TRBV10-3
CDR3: CATRTQETQYF

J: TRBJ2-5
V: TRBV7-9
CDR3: CASTPGGTFQETQYF

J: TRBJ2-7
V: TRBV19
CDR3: CASSLTSGRSYEQYF

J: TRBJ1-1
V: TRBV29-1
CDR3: CSVDRGDTEAFF